Below, one T cell receptor (beta chain) is given with its context. A second 7 to 11 cycle PCR used barcoded and J-beta primers. TCRdb recomputed calls from the 5' RACE reads with MiXCR, one row per CDR3 protein. Of about 780,000 distinct CDR3 sequences in the sample, about half were seen once. This sample was included in a study of blood T cells in healthy people across ages. What was sequenced was blood. This clonotype originated in a man older than 75 in good health.

In nucleotides, the CDR3 is TGCGCCAGCAGCTGGGGACTAGCGGGAGAAACGACCGGGGAGCTGTTTTTT. Amino acids: CASSWGLAGETTGELFF. V usage is TRBV5-1 and J usage is TRBJ2-2, with 14 bases that match TRBD2. With 3 bases clipped from V and 5 bases from J, the junction kept 6 bases outside the gene matches. The CDR3 is 17 residues long. Germline values: CDR1 SGHRS, CDR2 YFSETQ. The full variable domain, its missing parts supplied by reference TRBV5-1 and TRBJ2-2, is KAGVTQTPRYLIKTRGQQVTLSCSPISGHRSVSWYQQTPGQGLQFLFEYFSETQRNKGNFPGRFSGRQFSNSRSEMNVSTLELGDSALYLCASSWGLAGETTGELFFGEGSRLTVL.